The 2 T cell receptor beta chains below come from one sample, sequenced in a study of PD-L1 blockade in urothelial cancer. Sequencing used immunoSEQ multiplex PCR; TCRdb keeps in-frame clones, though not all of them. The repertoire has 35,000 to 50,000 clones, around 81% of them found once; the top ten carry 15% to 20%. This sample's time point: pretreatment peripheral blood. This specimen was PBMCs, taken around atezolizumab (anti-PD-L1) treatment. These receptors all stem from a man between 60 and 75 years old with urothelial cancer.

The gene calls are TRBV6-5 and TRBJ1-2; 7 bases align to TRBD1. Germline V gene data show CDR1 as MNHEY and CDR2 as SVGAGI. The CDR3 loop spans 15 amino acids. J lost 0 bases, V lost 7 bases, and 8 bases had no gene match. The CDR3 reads CASKDREGTNYGYTF. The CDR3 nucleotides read TGTGCCAGCAAAGACAGGGAAGGGACTAACTATGGCTACACCTTC.

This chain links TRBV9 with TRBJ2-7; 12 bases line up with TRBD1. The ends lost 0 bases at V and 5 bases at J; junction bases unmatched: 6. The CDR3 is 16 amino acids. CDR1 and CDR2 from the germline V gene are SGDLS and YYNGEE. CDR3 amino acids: CASSVGEGQGAHEQYF. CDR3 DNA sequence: TGTGCCAGCAGCGTAGGTGAGGGACAGGGGGCCCACGAGCAGTACTTC.